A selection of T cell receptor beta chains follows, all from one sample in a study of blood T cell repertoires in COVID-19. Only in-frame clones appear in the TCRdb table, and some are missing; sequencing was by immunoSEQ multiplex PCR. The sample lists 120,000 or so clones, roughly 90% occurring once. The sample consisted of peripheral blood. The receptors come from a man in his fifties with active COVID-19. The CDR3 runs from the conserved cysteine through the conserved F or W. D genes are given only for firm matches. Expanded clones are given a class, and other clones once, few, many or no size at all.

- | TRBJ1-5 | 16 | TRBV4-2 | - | TGTGCCAGCAGTCCCACCGGGTCGCATAGCAATCAGCCCCAGCATTTT | CASSPTGSHSNQPQHF
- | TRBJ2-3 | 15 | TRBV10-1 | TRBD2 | TGCGCCAGCAGTGGTTCTAGCGGGGGCACAGATACGCAGTATTTT | CASSGSSGGTDTQYF
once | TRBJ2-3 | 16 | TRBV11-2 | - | TGTGCCAGCAGCCCAGGGACTTTGCCCGGCACAGATACGCAGTATTTT | CASSPGTLPGTDTQYF
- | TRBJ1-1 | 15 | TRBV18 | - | TGTGCCAGCTCACCACGAAAGGGTGGGGGGGGCGAAGCTTTCTTT | CASSPRKGGGGEAFF
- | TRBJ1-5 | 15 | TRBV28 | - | TGTGCCAGCAGTCAGTCGACAGGAGCCAATCAGCCCCAGCATTTT | CASSQSTGANQPQHF
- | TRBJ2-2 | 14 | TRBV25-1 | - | TGTGCCAGCAGCGCCATACTTAACACCGGGGAGCTGTTTTTT | CASSAILNTGELFF
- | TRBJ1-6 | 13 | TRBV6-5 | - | TGTGCCAGCACCACAGGGACGGATTCACCCCTCCACTTT | CASTTGTDSPLHF
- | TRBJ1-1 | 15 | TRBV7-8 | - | TGTGCCAGCAGCTCCCGACAGGCGATGAACACTGAAGCTTTCTTT | CASSSRQAMNTEAFF
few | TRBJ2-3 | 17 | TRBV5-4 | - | TGTGCCAGCAGCTTGGATGCCAGGATGAAGTTAGGAGATACGCAGTATTTT | CASSLDARMKLGDTQYF
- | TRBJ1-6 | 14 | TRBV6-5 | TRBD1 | TGTGCCAGCAGTTACGGGACAGGGGATTCACCCCTCCACTTT | CASSYGTGDSPLHF
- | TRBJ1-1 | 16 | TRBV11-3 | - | TGTGCCAGCAGCTTAGGGTTAGTTTCAACGATCACTGAAGCTTTCTTT | CASSLGLVSTITEAFF